This paragraph reports one T cell receptor beta chain. Sequencing used immunoSEQ multiplex PCR; TCRdb keeps in-frame clones, though not all of them. Of about 300,000 clones listed, about 90% were seen once; the top ten hold 6.3%. V gave up 7 bases and J gave up 6 bases; unmatched junction bases: 13. Per the germline V gene, CDR1 is MNHEY and CDR2 is SVGAGI. This CDR3 region has 15 residues. The entry originates in a study of blood T cell repertoires in COVID-19. Sample: peripheral blood. The chain has TRBV6-5 and TRBJ2-7; 9 nucleotides match TRBD1. This clonotype was sampled from a woman aged 45-65 years with COVID-19, enrolled during active disease. CDR3 DNA: TGTGCCAGCACCGTAGGAGGACAGGGGAGAGGCGAGCAGTACTTC. Translation gives CASTVGGQGRGEQYF.